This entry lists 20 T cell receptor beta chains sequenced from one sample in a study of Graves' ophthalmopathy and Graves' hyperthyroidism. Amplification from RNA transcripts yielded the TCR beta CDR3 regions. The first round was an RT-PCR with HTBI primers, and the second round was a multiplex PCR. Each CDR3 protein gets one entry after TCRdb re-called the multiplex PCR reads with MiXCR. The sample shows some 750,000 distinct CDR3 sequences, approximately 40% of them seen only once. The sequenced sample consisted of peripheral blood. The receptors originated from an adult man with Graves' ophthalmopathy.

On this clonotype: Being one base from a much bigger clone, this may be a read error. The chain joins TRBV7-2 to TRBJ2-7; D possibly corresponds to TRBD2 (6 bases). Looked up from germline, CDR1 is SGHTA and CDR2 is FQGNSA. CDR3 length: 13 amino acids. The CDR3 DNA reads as TGTGCCAGCAGCTTAGAGCGGGCCTACGGGCAGTACTTC. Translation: CASSLERAYGQYF. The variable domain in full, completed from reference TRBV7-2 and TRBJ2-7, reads GAGVSQSPSNKVTEKGKDVELRCDPISGHTALYWYRQSLGQGLEFLIYFQGNSAPDKSGLPSDRFSAERTGGSVSTLTIQRTQQEDSAVYLCASSLERAYGQYFGPGTRLTVT.

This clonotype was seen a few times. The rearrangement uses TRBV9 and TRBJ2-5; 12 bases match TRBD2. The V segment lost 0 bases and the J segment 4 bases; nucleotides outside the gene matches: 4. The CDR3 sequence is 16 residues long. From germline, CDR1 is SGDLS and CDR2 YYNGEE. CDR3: CASSVGTSGAVETQYF. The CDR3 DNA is TGTGCCAGCAGCGTAGGGACTAGCGGGGCCGTAGAGACCCAGTACTTC. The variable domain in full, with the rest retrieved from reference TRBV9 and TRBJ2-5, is DSGVTQTPKHLITATGQRVTLRCSPRSGDLSVYWYQQSLDQGLQFLIQYYNGEERAKGNILERFSAQQFPDLHSELNLSSLELGDSALYFCASSVGTSGAVETQYFGPGTRLLVL.

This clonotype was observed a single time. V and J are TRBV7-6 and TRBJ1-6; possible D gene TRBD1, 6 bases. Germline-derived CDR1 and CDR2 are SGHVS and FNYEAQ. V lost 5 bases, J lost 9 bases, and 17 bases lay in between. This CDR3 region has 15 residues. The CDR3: CASSTEQGFLSPLHF. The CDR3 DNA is TGTGCCAGCAGCACGGAACAGGGATTTCTTTCACCCCTCCACTTT.

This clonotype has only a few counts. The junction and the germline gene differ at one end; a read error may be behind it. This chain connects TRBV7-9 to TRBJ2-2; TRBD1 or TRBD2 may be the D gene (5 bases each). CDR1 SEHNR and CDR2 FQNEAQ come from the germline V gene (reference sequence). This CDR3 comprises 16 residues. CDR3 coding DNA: TGTGCTAGCAGCCCCCGGGACCCACTAACGGCCGGGGAGCTGTTTTTT. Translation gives CASSPRDPLTAGELFF.

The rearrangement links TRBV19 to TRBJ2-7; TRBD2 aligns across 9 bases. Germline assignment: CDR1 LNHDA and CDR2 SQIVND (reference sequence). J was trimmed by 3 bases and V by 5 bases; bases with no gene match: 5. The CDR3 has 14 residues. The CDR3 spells CASSASGAYYEQYF. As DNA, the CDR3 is TGTGCCAGTAGTGCTAGCGGGGCCTACTACGAGCAGTACTTC.

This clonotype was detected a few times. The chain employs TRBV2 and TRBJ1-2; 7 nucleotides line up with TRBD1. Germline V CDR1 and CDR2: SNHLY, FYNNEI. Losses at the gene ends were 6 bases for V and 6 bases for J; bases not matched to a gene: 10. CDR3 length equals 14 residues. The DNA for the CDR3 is TGTGCCAGCAGCCGACAGGGTCAAGGAGATGGCTACACCTTC. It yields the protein CASSRQGQGDGYTF.

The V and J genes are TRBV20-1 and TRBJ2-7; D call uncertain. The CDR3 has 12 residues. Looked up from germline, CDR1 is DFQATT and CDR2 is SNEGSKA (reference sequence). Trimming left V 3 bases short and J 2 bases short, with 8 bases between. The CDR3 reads CSASPETYEQYF. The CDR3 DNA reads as TGCAGTGCTAGCCCAGAAACCTACGAGCAGTACTTC.

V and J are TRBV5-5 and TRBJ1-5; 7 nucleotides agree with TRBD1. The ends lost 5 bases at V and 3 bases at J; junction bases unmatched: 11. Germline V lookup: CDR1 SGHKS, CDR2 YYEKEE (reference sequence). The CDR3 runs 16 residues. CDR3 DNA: TGTGCCAGCAGTTTGCCTGACAGGGATAACAATCAGCCCCAGCATTTT. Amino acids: CASSLPDRDNNQPQHF.

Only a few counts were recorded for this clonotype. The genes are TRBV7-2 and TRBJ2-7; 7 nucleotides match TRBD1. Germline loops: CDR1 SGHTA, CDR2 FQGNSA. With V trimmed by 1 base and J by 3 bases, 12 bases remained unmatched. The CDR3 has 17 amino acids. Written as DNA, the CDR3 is TGTGCCAGCAGCTTAGGCCCAGGGGGTCTCATCGACTACGAGCAGTACTTC. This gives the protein CASSLGPGGLIDYEQYF.

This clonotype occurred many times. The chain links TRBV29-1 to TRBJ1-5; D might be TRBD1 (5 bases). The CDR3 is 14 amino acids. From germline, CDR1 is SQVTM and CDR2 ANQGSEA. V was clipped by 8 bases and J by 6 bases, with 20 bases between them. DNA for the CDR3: TGCAGCCTTGGTGGGACGGTGGGGGGTCAGCCCCAGCATTTT. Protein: CSLGGTVGGQPQHF.

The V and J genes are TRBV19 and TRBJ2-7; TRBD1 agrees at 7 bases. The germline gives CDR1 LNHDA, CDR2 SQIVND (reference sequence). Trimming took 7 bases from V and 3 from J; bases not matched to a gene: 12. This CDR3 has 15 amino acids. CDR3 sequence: CASKSGTEGLYEQYF. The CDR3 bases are TGTGCCAGTAAATCCGGGACAGAGGGGCTCTACGAGCAGTACTTC.

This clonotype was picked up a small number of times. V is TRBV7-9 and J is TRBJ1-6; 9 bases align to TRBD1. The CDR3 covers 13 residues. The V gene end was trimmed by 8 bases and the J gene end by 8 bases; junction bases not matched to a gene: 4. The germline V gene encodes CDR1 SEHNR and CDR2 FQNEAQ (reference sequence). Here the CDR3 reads CASGDREDSPLHF. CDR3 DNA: TGTGCCAGCGGGGACAGGGAGGATTCACCCCTCCACTTT.

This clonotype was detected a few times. For the CDR3, the DNA is TGTGCCAGCAGCTCCCGGGGGGGGTTGAATCAGCCCCAGCATTTT. It codes for CASSSRGGLNQPQHF. The chain is built from TRBV9 and TRBJ1-5; a weak D match, TRBD1 (5 bases). The CDR3 has 15 residues. Deletions cut 4 bases from V and 4 bases from J, with 15 bases between. CDR1 and CDR2 (germline): SGDLS, YYNGEE.

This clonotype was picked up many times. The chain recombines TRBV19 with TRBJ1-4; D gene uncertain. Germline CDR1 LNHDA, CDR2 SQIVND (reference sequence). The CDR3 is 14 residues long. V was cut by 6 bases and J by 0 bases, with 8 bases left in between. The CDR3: CASRPDATNEKLFF. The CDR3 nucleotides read TGTGCCAGTAGACCAGACGCAACTAATGAAAAACTGTTTTTT.

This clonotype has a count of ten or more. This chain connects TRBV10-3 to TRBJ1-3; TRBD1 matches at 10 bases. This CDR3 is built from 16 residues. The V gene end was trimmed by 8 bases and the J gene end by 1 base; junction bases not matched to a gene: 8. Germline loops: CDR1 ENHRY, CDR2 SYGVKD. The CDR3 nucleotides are TGTGCCATCGGACCAAGACAGGGGGCATCTGGAAACACCATATATTTT. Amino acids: CAIGPRQGASGNTIYF.

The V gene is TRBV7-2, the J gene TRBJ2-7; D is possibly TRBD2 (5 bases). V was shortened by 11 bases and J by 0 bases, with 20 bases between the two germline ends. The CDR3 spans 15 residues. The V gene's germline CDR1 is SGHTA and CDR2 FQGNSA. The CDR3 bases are TGTGCCGGGTGGGAGCTGGCGGGTTACTCCTACGAGCAGTACTTC. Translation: CAGWELAGYSYEQYF.

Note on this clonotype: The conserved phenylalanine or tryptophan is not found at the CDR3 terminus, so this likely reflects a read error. The CDR3 region has the DNA TGCAGTGCTACCCTTCGAAATTCACTCCCTTACGAGCAGTACTCC. Encoded protein: CSATLRNSLPYEQYS. V is TRBV20-1 and J is TRBJ2-7, with unresolved D. The CDR3 spans 15 residues. The germline V gene encodes CDR1 DFQATT and CDR2 SNEGSKA (reference sequence). V lost 4 bases and J lost 4, with 20 bases in between.

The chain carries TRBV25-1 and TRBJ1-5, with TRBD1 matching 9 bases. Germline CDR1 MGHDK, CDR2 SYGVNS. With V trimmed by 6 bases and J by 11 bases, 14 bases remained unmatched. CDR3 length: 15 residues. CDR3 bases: TGTGCCAGCAGGAGACGGGACAGGGAACGGGAGACCCAGCATTTT. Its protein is CASRRRDRERETQHF.

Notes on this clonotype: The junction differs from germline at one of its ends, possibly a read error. CDR3: CASSARDRGRSGELFF. CDR3 nucleotide sequence: TGCGCCAGCAGCGCCCGGGACAGGGGCCGGTCCGGGGAGCTGTTTTTT. This chain uses TRBV7-9 with TRBJ2-2; 10 bases agree with TRBD1. The V gene's germline CDR1 is SEHNR and CDR2 FQNEAQ (reference sequence). The CDR3 has 16 residues.

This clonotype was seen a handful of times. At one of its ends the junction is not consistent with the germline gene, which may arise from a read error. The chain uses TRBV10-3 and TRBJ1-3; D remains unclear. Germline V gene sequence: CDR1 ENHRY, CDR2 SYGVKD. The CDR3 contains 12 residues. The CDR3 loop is CASSEMRNTIYF. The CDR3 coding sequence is TGTGCCAGCAGTGAAATGAGAAACACCATATATTTT.